These 26 T cell receptor beta chains were sequenced from one sample in a study of T cell responses to AZD1222 COVID-19 vaccine. Assay: immunoSEQ multiplex PCR; the TCRdb copy retains only in-frame clones and omits some. The data show 150,000 to 180,000 clones, with about 85% seen just once and around 3% held by the top ten. Sequences were derived from peripheral blood, sampled on day 0 of AZD1222 vaccination. These receptors originate from an adult in good health.

This clone was seen just once. This sequence joins TRBV20-1 and TRBJ2-5; D call uncertain. The CDR3 runs to 9 residues. The V gene's germline CDR1 is DFQATT and CDR2 SNEGSKA (reference sequence). The V gene lost 3 bases and the J gene lost 9 bases, with 5 bases spanning the gap. CDR3 nucleotides: TGCAGTGCTAGTCGTCCCCAGTACTTC. This gives the protein CSASRPQYF.

The chain couples TRBV6-5 to TRBJ1-6; no clear D gene. CDR1 MNHEY and CDR2 SVGAGI come from the germline V gene. The CDR3 is 13 amino acids. Trimming removed 5 bases from V and 5 bases from J, with 7 bases in between. The CDR3 nucleotides are TGTGCCAGCAGTCCTACCGATAATTCACCCCTCCACTTT. Translation: CASSPTDNSPLHF.

This clone was observed a single time. This chain links TRBV27 with TRBJ2-3; D may be TRBD2 (6 bases). CDR1 and CDR2 (germline): MNHEY, SMNVEV (reference sequence). The CDR3 has 13 residues. Trimming stripped 8 bases from V and 13 bases from J, with 22 bases between. The CDR3 nucleotides are TGTGCCAGCCGGGGGTACCTACCGTTAAGGGAGTATTTT. Residues: CASRGYLPLREYF.

This chain links TRBV9 with TRBJ1-2; D might be TRBD1 (5 bases). Trimming pared 3 bases from V and 0 bases from J, leaving 6 bases between. CDR3 size: 13 residues. CDR1 is SGDLS and CDR2 is YYNGEE in the germline V gene. CDR3 sequence: CASSGGANYGYTF. The CDR3 nucleotides read TGTGCCAGCAGCGGAGGGGCTAACTATGGCTACACCTTC.

This chain connects TRBV14 to TRBJ2-2; D is unclear. CDR1 SGHDN and CDR2 FVKESK come from the germline V gene. CDR3 size: 14 residues. The V end lost 2 bases, the J end lost 5 bases, and 9 bases lay between the germline ends. Here the CDR3 reads CASSQTVETGELFF. The DNA of the CDR3 is TGTGCCAGCAGCCAAACTGTTGAGACCGGGGAGCTGTTTTTT.

The rearrangement uses TRBV9 and TRBJ1-2, with a possible D match to TRBD1 (6 bases). The CDR3 contains 13 residues. Germline values: CDR1 SGDLS, CDR2 YYNGEE. V dropped 3 bases and J dropped 4 bases, with 10 bases sitting between them. The CDR3 DNA reads TGTGCCAGCAGCGAGGGGGACATCTATGGCTACACCTTC. It is translated as CASSEGDIYGYTF.

This rearrangement joins TRBV14 to TRBJ2-2, with a weak D call TRBD1 (6 bases). Germline lookup yields CDR1 SGHDN and CDR2 FVKESK. Trimming left V 4 bases short and J 4 bases short, with 16 bases between. CDR3 length: 16 residues. The DNA of the CDR3 is TGTGCCAGCAGCCTCAGGGGACACTTCTCCACCGGGGAGCTGTTTTTT. Encoded protein: CASSLRGHFSTGELFF.

The chain employs TRBV5-1 and TRBJ1-4; TRBD1 agrees at 8 bases. After removal of 0 bases from V and 5 bases from J, the junction contained 6 bases not matched to a gene. The CDR3 sequence is 16 residues long. The germline gives CDR1 SGHRS, CDR2 YFSETQ. The CDR3 spells CASSLVTGGSNEKLFF. The CDR3, as DNA: TGCGCCAGCAGCTTGGTTACAGGGGGTTCGAATGAAAAACTGTTTTTT.

The rearrangement uses TRBV6-6 and TRBJ2-1; TRBD2 matches at 8 bases. The ends lost 4 bases at V and 10 bases at J; junction bases unmatched: 12. In germline, CDR1 is MNHNY, CDR2 SVGAGI (reference sequence). The length of the CDR3 is 15 residues. CDR3 amino acids: CASSSTSGSIREQFF. CDR3 DNA sequence: TGTGCCAGCAGTTCCACTAGCGGTTCGATAAGGGAGCAGTTCTTC.

This clone was counted between two and nine times. J is TRBJ1-1 and V is TRBV19; TRBD1 might be the D (6 bases). Deletions cut 5 bases from V and 2 bases from J, with 9 bases between. This CDR3 has 13 residues. Germline V lookup: CDR1 LNHDA, CDR2 SQIVND (reference sequence). CDR3 DNA: TGTGCCAGTAGTTACAGGGTCAACACTGAAGCTTTCTTT. It is translated as CASSYRVNTEAFF.

This rearrangement joins TRBV15 to TRBJ2-7; no clear D gene. From germline, CDR1 is LNHNV and CDR2 YYDKDF (reference sequence). This CDR3 contains 14 residues. V was cut by 7 bases and J by 2 bases, with 15 bases left in between. The CDR3 DNA is TGTGCCACCAAGGTGCCCAGTGGAGCCTACGAGCAGTACTTC. Its protein product is CATKVPSGAYEQYF.

This clone was recorded a few times. This chain uses TRBV29-1 with TRBJ1-1, with a possible D match to TRBD1 (6 bases). V was cut by 4 bases and J by 0 bases, with 9 bases left in between. CDR1 is SQVTM and CDR2 is ANQGSEA in the germline V gene. There are 13 residues in the CDR3. The CDR3 region is CSVAGQMNTEAFF. CDR3 in DNA: TGCAGCGTTGCGGGACAAATGAACACTGAAGCTTTCTTT. The whole variable domain, remainder taken from reference TRBV29-1 and TRBJ1-1, is SAVISQKPSRDICQRGTSLTIQCQVDSQVTMMFWYRQQPGQSLTLIATANQGSEATYESGFVIDKFPISRPNLTFSTLTVSNMSPEDSSIYLCSVAGQMNTEAFFGQGTRLTVV.

This clone has more than one count but fewer than ten. The J gene is TRBJ1-5, the V gene TRBV19; perhaps TRBD1 as D (5 bases). Germline V gives CDR1 LNHDA, CDR2 SQIVND (reference sequence). Trimming took off 4 bases at V and 0 bases at J, with 7 bases between the two ends. This CDR3 has 14 residues. CDR3 DNA: TGTGCCAGTAGTAAGACAGTTAGCAATCAGCCCCAGCATTTT. Amino acids: CASSKTVSNQPQHF.

The genes are TRBV2 and TRBJ1-6, with TRBD1 matching over 7 bases. The V and J ends lost 5 bases and 5 bases, in that order; junction bases with no gene match: 3. This CDR3 comprises 14 residues. The germline V gene has CDR1 SNHLY and CDR2 FYNNEI. The CDR3 region is CASSLTGNNSPLHF. CDR3 DNA sequence: TGTGCCAGCAGTCTGACAGGGAATAATTCACCCCTCCACTTT.

V gene TRBV19 combines with J gene TRBJ1-1; D remains unclear. Germline V lookup: CDR1 LNHDA, CDR2 SQIVND (reference sequence). The CDR3 extends over 13 amino acids. Trimming removed 4 bases at V and 4 bases at J, with 10 bases between. The DNA of the CDR3 is TGTGCCAGTAGTAGTTCGACGATCACTGAAGCTTTCTTT. This encodes CASSSSTITEAFF.

The chain is built from TRBV19 and TRBJ2-3; possibly TRBD1 or TRBD2 for D (5 bases each). The CDR3 sequence is 14 residues long. Germline V gene data show CDR1 as LNHDA and CDR2 as SQIVND (reference sequence). Trimming pared 3 bases from V and 6 bases from J, leaving 13 bases between. The DNA for the CDR3 is TGTGCCAGTAGTATGGGACGATCATGGGATACGCAGTATTTT. This gives the protein CASSMGRSWDTQYF.

The rearrangement links TRBV19 to TRBJ2-7; 9 bases agree with TRBD1. The germline V gene encodes CDR1 LNHDA and CDR2 SQIVND (reference sequence). V lost 1 base and J lost 2; bases outside the gene matches: 3. The CDR3 extends over 15 amino acids. CDR3 loop: CASSIGTGDPYEQYF. The CDR3 DNA follows: TGTGCCAGTAGTATAGGGACAGGGGACCCCTACGAGCAGTACTTC.

The V and J genes are TRBV5-4 and TRBJ1-2; TRBD1 might be the D (6 bases). The germline V gene has CDR1 SGHNT and CDR2 YYREEE (reference sequence). The V end lost 4 bases, the J end lost 4 bases, and 11 bases lay between the germline ends. This CDR3 is 13 amino acids long. The CDR3 nucleotides are TGTGCCAGCAGCCCGGACAGCCTCTATGGCTACACCTTC. Residues: CASSPDSLYGYTF.

This chain links TRBV28 with TRBJ1-3; D is possibly TRBD1 (6 bases). Deletions cut 5 bases from V and 2 bases from J, with 10 bases between. CDR1 MDHEN and CDR2 SYDVKM come from the germline V gene. This CDR3 is 14 amino acids long. CDR3 nucleotide sequence: TGTGCCAGCAGTCGAGGGGGGACTGGAAACACCATATATTTT. Protein sequence: CASSRGGTGNTIYF.

The rearrangement joins TRBV6-1 to TRBJ1-6; 8 bases are shared with TRBD1. The germline gives CDR1 MNHNS, CDR2 SASEGT. The trim removed 5 bases at V and 8 bases at J, leaving 2 bases unmatched. The CDR3 runs to 13 residues. CDR3 nucleotide sequence: TGTGCCAGCAGTTCACAGGGGGATTCACCCCTCCACTTT. Residues: CASSSQGDSPLHF.

The V gene is TRBV27, the J gene TRBJ2-7, with D perhaps matching TRBD1 (5 bases). There are 13 residues in the CDR3. V dropped 8 bases and J dropped 0 bases, with 11 bases sitting between them. The V gene's germline CDR1 is MNHEY and CDR2 SMNVEV (reference sequence). The CDR3 spells CASFDSSSYEQYF. The CDR3 region has the DNA TGTGCCAGCTTCGACAGTAGCTCCTACGAGCAGTACTTC.

V is TRBV18 and J is TRBJ1-6; D unresolved. There are 13 residues in the CDR3. Trimming stripped 3 bases from V and 9 bases from J, with 9 bases between. Germline CDR1 KGHSH, CDR2 LQKENI. The CDR3 region is CASSPVRASPLHF. In DNA, the CDR3 is TGTGCCAGCTCACCTGTGAGGGCTTCACCCCTCCACTTT.

This clone was observed a few times. The CDR3 protein is CASSQVRGSNYGYTF. The CDR3, as DNA: TGCGCCAGCAGCCAAGTGCGCGGTTCTAACTATGGCTACACCTTC. The V and J genes are TRBV4-1 and TRBJ1-2; D not certain. CDR1 and CDR2 (germline): MGHRA, YSYEKL. V was shortened by 1 base and J by 0 bases, with 9 bases between the two germline ends. The CDR3 totals 15 residues.

V usage is TRBV27 and J usage is TRBJ2-2; D is perhaps TRBD2 (5 bases). With 2 bases removed from V and 2 bases from J, the gap between germline ends came to 6 bases. Per germline, CDR1 MNHEY and CDR2 SMNVEV (reference sequence). There are 14 residues in the CDR3. The CDR3 region has the DNA TGTGCCAGCAGTTTAAGCGGTAACACCGGGGAGCTGTTTTTT. Amino acid sequence: CASSLSGNTGELFF.

The rearrangement uses TRBV5-1 and TRBJ2-5, with TRBD1 identical over 9 bases. The J segment lost 3 bases and the V segment lost 5 bases, leaving 11 bases of the junction unmatched. The CDR3 runs 16 residues. Looked up from germline, CDR1 is SGHRS and CDR2 is YFSETQ. The CDR3 loop reads CASSLELGTGKETQYF. The CDR3 DNA sequence: TGCGCCAGCAGTCTGGAACTCGGGACAGGGAAAGAGACCCAGTACTTC.

As to this clone: In the same sample, other DNA sequences code for this CDR3. This chain links TRBV7-9 with TRBJ1-5; no reliable D call. The CDR3 loop spans 12 amino acids. The V end was cut by 3 bases, the J end by 4 bases, with 4 bases between. Germline V gene lookup returns CDR1 SEHNR and CDR2 FQNEAQ (reference sequence). The CDR3 spells CASSLGNQPQHF. The CDR3 bases are TGTGCCAGCAGCTTGGGAAATCAGCCCCAGCATTTT.